Described below is a single T cell receptor beta chain sequence and its context. The target antigen is unknown. This record comes from a study of long-term antiretroviral therapy in people with HIV. Study in general: First collections came about a decade before the 2015 immediate-ART recommendation. Study outcomes and limitations: HIV repertoires had narrower CDR3 length ranges than controls. Sampling of blood ran from the mid-2000s to the late 2010s, and older ART regimens were possibly in use.

Only United States sites treated participants with HIV. Germline values: CDR1 MNHEY, CDR2 SMNVEV (reference sequence). The CDR3 contains 13 residues. V lost 3 bases to trimming and J lost 11 bases; unmatched junction nucleotides: 9. Samples were assayed with immunoSEQ v3.0 at survey level. The method was immunoSEQ multiplex PCR; TCRdb's version includes in-frame clones alone and lacks a portion of them. The sample lists tens of thousands of clones, about 89% seen once, with approximately 5% in the top ten. This sequence was found in a woman aged 45-59 years with HIV. Sample: unsorted PBMCs, taken 0.1 years before starting antiretroviral therapy. The chain carries TRBV27 and TRBJ1-1; 7 nucleotides match TRBD1. This CDR3 is CASSFDRVSGAFF. The CDR3 DNA reads as TGTGCCAGCAGTTTCGACAGGGTATCGGGTGCTTTCTTT.